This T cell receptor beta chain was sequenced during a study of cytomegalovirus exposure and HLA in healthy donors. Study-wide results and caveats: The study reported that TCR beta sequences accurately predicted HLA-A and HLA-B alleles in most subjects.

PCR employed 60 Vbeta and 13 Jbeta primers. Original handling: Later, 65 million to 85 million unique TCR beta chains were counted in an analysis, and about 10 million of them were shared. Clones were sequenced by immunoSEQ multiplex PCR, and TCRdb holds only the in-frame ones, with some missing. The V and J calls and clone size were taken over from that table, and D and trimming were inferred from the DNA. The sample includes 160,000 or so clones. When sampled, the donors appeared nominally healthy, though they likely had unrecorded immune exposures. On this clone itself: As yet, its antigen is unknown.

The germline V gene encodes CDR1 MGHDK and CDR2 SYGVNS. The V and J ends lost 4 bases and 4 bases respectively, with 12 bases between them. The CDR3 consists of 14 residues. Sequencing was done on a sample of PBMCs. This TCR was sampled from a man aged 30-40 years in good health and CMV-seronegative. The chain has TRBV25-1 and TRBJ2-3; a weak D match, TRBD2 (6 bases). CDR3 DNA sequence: TGTGCCAGCAGTGCGCGGGAATTCGCAGATACGCAGTATTTT. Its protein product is CASSAREFADTQYF.